These 10 T cell receptor beta chains were all obtained from the same sample, sequenced in a study of T-cell memory formation after mild COVID-19. TCRdb processed the 5' RACE reads anew with MiXCR; each CDR3 protein has one entry. The sample yields under 550,000 distinct CDR3 sequences, 15% to 20% seen once. Sequencing was performed on PBMCs or a T cell subset sorted from them (not recorded which). Receptor source: an adult woman who had mild COVID-19 (a few samples of this study predate the infection). Cell type and time point are not known.

This clonotype was detected ten times or more. The chain has TRBV11-2 and TRBJ2-7, with 7 bases identical to TRBD2. The germline CDR1 and CDR2 sequences are SGHAT and FQNNGV. V trimming: 4 bases; J trimming: 7 bases; junction bases outside the gene matches: 19. This CDR3 is 17 amino acids long. The CDR3, as DNA: TGTGCCAGCAGCTCCCGTGAGGGTAGCGGGCCGCGTGGGGAGCAGTACTTC. Its protein is CASSSREGSGPRGEQYF.

The J gene is TRBJ2-1, the V gene TRBV6-6; 7 nucleotides match TRBD1. The length of the CDR3 is 15 residues. Trimming at V came to 2 bases and at J to 6 bases, leaving 7 bases not matched to a gene. Germline V gives CDR1 MNHNY, CDR2 SVGAGI (reference sequence). The CDR3 spells CASSYGNPGGNEQFF. CDR3 coding DNA: TGTGCCAGCAGTTACGGGAATCCAGGGGGCAATGAGCAGTTCTTC.

J is TRBJ2-5 and V is TRBV4-1; 10 nucleotides agree with TRBD2. The germline gives CDR1 MGHRA, CDR2 YSYEKL. This CDR3 comprises 17 residues. The ends lost 0 bases at V and 0 bases at J; junction bases unmatched: 4. As DNA, the CDR3 is TGCGCCAGCAGCCAAGATAGCCTAGCGGGGGACCAAGAGACCCAGTACTTC. Translating gives CASSQDSLAGDQETQYF.

This clonotype was detected a few times. The V gene is TRBV4-3, the J gene TRBJ2-3; 10 bases are shared with TRBD2. The CDR3 sequence is 16 residues long. Germline V gene lookup returns CDR1 LGHNA and CDR2 YSLEER. Trimming removed 0 bases from V and 2 bases from J; junction bases left unmatched: 2. The CDR3 bases are TGCGCCAGCAGCCAAGATAGCGGGAGGCTCACAGATACGCAGTATTTT. This translates into CASSQDSGRLTDTQYF.

This clonotype has at least ten counts. This rearrangement joins TRBV4-2 to TRBJ1-5, with D hard to call. Germline lookup yields CDR1 LGHNA and CDR2 YNFKEQ. This CDR3 is 15 amino acids long. V lost 0 bases to trimming and J lost 4 bases, with 10 bases between them. For the CDR3, the DNA is TGTGCCAGCAGCCAAGAGAGGGCCGAGAATCAGCCCCAGCATTTT. Encoded protein: CASSQERAENQPQHF.

This clonotype was seen a few times. The chain employs TRBV5-1 and TRBJ2-7, with 9 bases aligning to TRBD1. Trimming cost V 3 bases and J 7 bases; bases outside gene matches: 14. The CDR3 runs to 16 residues. The germline V gene has CDR1 SGHRS and CDR2 YFSETQ. The CDR3 spells CASSWSGTGMISEQYF. CDR3 nucleotides: TGCGCCAGCAGCTGGTCCGGGACAGGGATGATTAGTGAGCAGTACTTC.

This clonotype has just a few counts. The rearrangement links TRBV6-5 to TRBJ2-3; the match to TRBD1 covers 8 bases. CDR1 and CDR2 from the germline V gene are MNHEY and SVGAGI. The CDR3 extends over 16 amino acids. Trimming removed 6 bases from V and 1 base from J; junction bases left unmatched: 9. The CDR3 DNA follows: TGTGCCAGCAGCACCAAGACAGGGGACCGCACAGATACGCAGTATTTT. It translates to CASSTKTGDRTDTQYF.

This clonotype was found a few times. V and J are TRBV5-1 and TRBJ1-2; D may be TRBD1 (5 bases). V was shortened by 4 bases and J by 3 bases, with 25 bases between the two germline ends. Germline V gene sequence: CDR1 SGHRS, CDR2 YFSETQ. The CDR3 loop spans 18 amino acids. Written as DNA, the CDR3 is TGCGCCAGCAGCCGTCTCGGGGCAGGACTCAGAAACGACTATGGCTACACCTTC. This encodes CASSRLGAGLRNDYGYTF.

The V gene is TRBV2, the J gene TRBJ2-7, with TRBD2 matching 8 bases. Trimming took 10 bases from V and 1 from J; bases not matched to a gene: 12. Per the germline V gene, CDR1 is SNHLY and CDR2 is FYNNEI. There are 15 residues in the CDR3. CDR3 protein: CATQVTTSGSYEQYF. The CDR3 DNA reads as TGTGCCACCCAAGTCACAACTAGCGGATCCTACGAGCAGTACTTC.

This clonotype came up many times. The J gene is TRBJ2-7, the V gene TRBV10-3; 10 bases map to TRBD1. With 4 bases clipped from V and 2 bases from J, the junction kept 2 bases outside the gene matches. This CDR3 comprises 14 residues. Germline V lookup: CDR1 ENHRY, CDR2 SYGVKD. In DNA form, the CDR3 reads TGTGCCATCAGTGGGGGGACAGGGGCCTACGAGCAGTACTTC. This sequence encodes CAISGGTGAYEQYF.